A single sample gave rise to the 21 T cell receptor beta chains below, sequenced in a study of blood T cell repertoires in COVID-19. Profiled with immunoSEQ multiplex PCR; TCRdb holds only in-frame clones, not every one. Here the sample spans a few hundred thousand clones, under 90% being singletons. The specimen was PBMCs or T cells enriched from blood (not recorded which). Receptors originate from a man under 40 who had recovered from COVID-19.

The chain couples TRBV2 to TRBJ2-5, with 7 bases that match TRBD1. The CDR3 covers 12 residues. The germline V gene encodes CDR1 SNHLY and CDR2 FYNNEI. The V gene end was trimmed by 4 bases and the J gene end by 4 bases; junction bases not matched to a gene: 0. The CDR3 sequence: CASSAGGETQYF. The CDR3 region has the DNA TGTGCCAGCAGTGCAGGGGGAGAGACCCAGTACTTC. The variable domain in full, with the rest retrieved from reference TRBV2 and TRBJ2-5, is EPEVTQTPSHQVTQMGQEVILRCVPISNHLYFYWYRQILGQKVEFLVSFYNNEISEKSEIFDDQFSVERPDGSNFTLKIRSTKLEDSAMYFCASSAGGETQYFGPGTRLLVL.

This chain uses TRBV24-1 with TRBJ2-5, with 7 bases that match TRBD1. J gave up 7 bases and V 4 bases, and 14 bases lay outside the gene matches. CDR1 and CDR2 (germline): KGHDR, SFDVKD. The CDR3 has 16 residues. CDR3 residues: CATSDPGTDPLGTQYF. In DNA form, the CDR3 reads TGTGCCACCAGTGACCCAGGGACAGACCCCTTAGGGACCCAGTACTTC.

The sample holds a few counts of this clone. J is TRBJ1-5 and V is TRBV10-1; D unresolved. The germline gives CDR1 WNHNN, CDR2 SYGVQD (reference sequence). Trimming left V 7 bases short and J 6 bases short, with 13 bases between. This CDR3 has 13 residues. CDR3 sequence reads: CASTPGFGQPQHF. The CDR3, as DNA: TGCGCCAGCACACCGGGGTTCGGTCAGCCCCAGCATTTT.

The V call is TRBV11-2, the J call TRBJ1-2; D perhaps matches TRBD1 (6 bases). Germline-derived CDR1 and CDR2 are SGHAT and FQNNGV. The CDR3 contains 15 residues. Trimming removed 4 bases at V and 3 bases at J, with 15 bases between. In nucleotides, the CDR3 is TGTGCCAGCAGCTCAGTAACAGGGAGAGACTATGGCTACACCTTC. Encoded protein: CASSSVTGRDYGYTF.

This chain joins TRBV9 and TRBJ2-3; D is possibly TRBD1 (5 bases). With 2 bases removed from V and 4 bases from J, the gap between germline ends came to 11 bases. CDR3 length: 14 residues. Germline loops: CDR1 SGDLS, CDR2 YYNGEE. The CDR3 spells CASSVQGFSDTQYF. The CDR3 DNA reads TGTGCCAGCAGCGTGCAGGGATTCTCAGATACGCAGTATTTT.

The CDR3: CASSLQGAGANVLTF. CDR3 DNA: TGTGCCAGTAGTTTACAGGGGGCTGGGGCCAACGTCCTGACTTTC. This chain joins TRBV19 and TRBJ2-6; 8 nucleotides agree with TRBD1. The CDR3 has 15 amino acids. Germline trimming cut 5 bases from V and 2 bases from J; bases unmatched to any gene: 2. Per the germline V gene, CDR1 is LNHDA and CDR2 is SQIVND (reference sequence).

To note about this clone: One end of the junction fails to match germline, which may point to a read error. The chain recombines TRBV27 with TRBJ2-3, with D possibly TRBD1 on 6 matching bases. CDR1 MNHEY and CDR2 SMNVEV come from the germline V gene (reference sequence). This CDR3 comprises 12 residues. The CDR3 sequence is CASSPGQFPTNF. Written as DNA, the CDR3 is TGTGCCAGCAGCCCCGGACAGTTTCCCACGAATTTT.

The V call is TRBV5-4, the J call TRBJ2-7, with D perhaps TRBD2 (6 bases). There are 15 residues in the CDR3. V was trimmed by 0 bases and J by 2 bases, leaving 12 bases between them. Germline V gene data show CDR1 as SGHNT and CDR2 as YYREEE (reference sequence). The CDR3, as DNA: TGTGCCAGCAGCTTGGCCGGGACTGCCACCTACGAGCAGTACTTC. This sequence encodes CASSLAGTATYEQYF. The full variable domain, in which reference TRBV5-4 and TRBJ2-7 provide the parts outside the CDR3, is ETGVTQSPTHLIKTRGQQVTLRCSSQSGHNTVSWYQQALGQGPQFIFQYYREEENGRGNFPPRFSGLQFPNYSSELNVNALELDDSALYLCASSLAGTATYEQYFGPGTRLTVT.

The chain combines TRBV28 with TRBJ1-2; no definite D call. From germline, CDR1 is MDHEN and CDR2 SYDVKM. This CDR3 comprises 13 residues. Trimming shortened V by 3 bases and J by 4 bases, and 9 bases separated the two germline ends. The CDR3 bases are TGTGCCAGCAGTTTCATAGCGTTCTATGGCTACACCTTC. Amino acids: CASSFIAFYGYTF.

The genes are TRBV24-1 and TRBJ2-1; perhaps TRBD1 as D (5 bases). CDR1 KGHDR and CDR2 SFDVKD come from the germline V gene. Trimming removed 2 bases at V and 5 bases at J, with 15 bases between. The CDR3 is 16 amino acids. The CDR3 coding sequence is TGTGCCACCAGTGATTCGGCAGGGAAAAAAAACAATGAGCAGTTCTTC. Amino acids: CATSDSAGKKNNEQFF.

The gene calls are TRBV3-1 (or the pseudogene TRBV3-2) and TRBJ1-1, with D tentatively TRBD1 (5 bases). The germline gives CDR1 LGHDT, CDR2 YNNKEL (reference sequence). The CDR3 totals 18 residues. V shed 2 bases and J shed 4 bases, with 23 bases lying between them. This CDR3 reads CASSQFITQGMVSTEAFF. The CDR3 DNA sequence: TGTGCCAGCAGCCAATTTATTACTCAGGGTATGGTGAGCACTGAAGCTTTCTTT.

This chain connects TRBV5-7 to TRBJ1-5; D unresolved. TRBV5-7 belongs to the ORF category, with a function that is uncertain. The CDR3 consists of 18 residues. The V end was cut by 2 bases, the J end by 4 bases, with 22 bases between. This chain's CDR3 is CASSFFKLREIENQPQHF. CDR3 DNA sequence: TGTGCCAGCAGCTTTTTCAAATTGCGGGAAATTGAAAATCAGCCCCAGCATTTT.

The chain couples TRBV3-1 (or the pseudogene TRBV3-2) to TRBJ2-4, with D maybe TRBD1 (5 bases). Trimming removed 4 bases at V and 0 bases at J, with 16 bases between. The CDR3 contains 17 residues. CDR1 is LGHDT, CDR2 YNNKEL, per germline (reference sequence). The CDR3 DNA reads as TGTGCCAGCAGCCTGATGAAAATCAGGGTAGCCAAAAACATTCAGTACTTC. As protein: CASSLMKIRVAKNIQYF.

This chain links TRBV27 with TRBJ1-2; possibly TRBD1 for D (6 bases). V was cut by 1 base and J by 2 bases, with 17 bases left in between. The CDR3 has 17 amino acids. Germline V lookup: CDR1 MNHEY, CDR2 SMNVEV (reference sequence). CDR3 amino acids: CASSLYGQTRPNYGYTF. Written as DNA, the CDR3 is TGTGCCAGCAGTTTATACGGACAGACCCGCCCCAACTATGGCTACACCTTC.

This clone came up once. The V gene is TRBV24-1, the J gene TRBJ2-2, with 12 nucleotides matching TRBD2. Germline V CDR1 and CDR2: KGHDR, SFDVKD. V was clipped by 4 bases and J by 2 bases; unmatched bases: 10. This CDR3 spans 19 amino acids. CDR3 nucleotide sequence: TGTGCCACCAGTGACCTTCCCAAACTAGCGGGGGGAAACACCGGGGAGCTGTTTTTT. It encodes CATSDLPKLAGGNTGELFF.

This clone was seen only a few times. The CDR3 nucleotides are TGCAGCACCGCCCAGAGGACAGGGGTAGGCTACACCTTC. This gives the protein CSTAQRTGVGYTF. The chain has TRBV29-1 and TRBJ1-2, with 9 bases that match TRBD1. The CDR3 is made up of 13 amino acids. V shed 8 bases and J 8 bases; nucleotides not matched to a gene: 12. Germline V gives CDR1 SQVTM, CDR2 ANQGSEA.

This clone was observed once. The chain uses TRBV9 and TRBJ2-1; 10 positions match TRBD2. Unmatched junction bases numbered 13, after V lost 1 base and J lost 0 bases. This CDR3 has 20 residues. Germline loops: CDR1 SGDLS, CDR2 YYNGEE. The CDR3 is CASSVISMASGGSSYNEQFF. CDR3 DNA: TGTGCCAGCAGCGTAATTAGTATGGCTAGCGGGGGAAGCTCCTACAATGAGCAGTTCTTC.

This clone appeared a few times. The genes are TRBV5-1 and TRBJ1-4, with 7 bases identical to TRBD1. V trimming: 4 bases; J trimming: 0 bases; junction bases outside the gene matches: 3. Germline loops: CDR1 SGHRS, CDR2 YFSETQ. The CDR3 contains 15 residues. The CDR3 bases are TGCGCCAGCAGCCGGGGGACAGCAACTAATGAAAAACTGTTTTTT. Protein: CASSRGTATNEKLFF.

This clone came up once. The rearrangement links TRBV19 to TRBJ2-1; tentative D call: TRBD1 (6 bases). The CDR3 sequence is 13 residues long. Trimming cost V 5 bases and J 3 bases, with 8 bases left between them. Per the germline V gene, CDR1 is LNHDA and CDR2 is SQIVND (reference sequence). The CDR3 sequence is CASSLDSYNEQFF. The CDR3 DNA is TGTGCCAGTAGTTTGGACAGCTACAATGAGCAGTTCTTC. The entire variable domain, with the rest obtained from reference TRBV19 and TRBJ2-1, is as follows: DGGITQSPKYLFRKEGQNVTLSCEQNLNHDAMYWYRQDPGQGLRLIYYSQIVNDFQKGDIAEGYSVSREKKESFPLTVTSAQKNPTAFYLCASSLDSYNEQFFGPGTRLTVL.

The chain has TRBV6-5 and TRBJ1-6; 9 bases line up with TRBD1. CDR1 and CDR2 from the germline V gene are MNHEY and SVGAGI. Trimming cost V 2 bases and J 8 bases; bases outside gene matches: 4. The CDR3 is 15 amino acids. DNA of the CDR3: TGTGCCAGCAGTTACGAGGACAGGGGTCATTCACCCCTCCACTTT. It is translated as CASSYEDRGHSPLHF.

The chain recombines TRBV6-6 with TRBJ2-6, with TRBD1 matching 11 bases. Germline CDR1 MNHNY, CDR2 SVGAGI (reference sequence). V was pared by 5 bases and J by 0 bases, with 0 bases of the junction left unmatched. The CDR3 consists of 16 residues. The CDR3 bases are TGTGCCAGCAGTGGGACAGGGGGCTCTGGGGCCAACGTCCTGACTTTC. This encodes CASSGTGGSGANVLTF.